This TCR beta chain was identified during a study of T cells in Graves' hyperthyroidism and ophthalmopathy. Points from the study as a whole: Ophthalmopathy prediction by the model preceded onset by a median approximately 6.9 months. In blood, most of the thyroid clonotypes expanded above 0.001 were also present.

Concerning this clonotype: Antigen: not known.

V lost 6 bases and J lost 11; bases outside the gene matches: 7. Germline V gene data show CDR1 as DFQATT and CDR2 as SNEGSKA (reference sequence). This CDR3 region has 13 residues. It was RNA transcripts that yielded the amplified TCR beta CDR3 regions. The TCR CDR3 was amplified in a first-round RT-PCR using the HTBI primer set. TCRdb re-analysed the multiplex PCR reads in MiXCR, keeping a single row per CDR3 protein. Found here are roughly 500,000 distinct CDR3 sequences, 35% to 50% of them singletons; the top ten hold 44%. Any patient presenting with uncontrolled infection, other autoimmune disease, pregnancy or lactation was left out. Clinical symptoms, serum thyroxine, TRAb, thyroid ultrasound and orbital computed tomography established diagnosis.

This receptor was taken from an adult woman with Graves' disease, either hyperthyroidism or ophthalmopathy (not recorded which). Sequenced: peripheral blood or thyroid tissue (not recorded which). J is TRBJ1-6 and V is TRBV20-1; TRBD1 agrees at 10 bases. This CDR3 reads CSATGTGDTPLHF. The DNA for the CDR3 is TGCAGTGCAACCGGGACAGGGGATACACCCCTCCACTTT.